This T cell receptor (beta chain) is drawn from a study of T-cell reconstitution after alpha-beta-depleted transplantation in children. Broader study findings: A year post-transplant, T-cell counts and diversity derived mostly from newly produced T cells.

Details on this clonotype: Its target is unknown.

A library of TCRbeta sequences, prepared with unique molecular identifiers, was generated. One entry per CDR3 protein, called by TCRdb with MiXCR from the PCR reads. The profile shows about 900,000 distinct CDR3 sequences, roughly 29% of them singletons. This CDR3 contains 13 residues. Germline CDR1 reads SEHNR; CDR2 reads FQNEAQ (reference sequence). V was pared by 5 bases and J by 6 bases, with 14 bases between. This rearrangement joins TRBV7-9 to TRBJ2-7; possible D gene TRBD1, 7 bases. The material sequenced was PBMCs, mostly from graft donor cells, taken 360 days after TCRalphabeta/CD19-depleted stem cell transplant. This receptor was identified in a boy under two years old who had a stem cell transplant for SCID, so the T cells may come from the graft donor. The CDR3, as DNA: TGTGCCAGCAGCCTCGACAGGGAGGCCGAGCAGTACTTC. This sequence encodes CASSLDREAEQYF.